This T cell receptor beta chain was obtained from a study of blood T cell repertoires in COVID-19. The wider study: There were acute and convalescent COVID-19 samples, and they came from the United States, Italy and Spain. PBMCs, B-cell-depleted T cells, or T cells were the source of the cDNA or gDNA that made up the material.

Germline V CDR1 and CDR2: MDHEN, SYDVKM. This CDR3 region has 13 residues. Trimming cost V 6 bases and J 8 bases, with 14 bases left between them. Authors' analysis steps: Estimated nucleated cell counts came from reference gene primer amplification. The method was immunoSEQ multiplex PCR; TCRdb's version includes in-frame clones alone and lacks a portion of them. That table supplies the V and J calls and clone size; D and trimming were determined from the DNA. Of 150,000 to 200,000 clones listed, around 86% are singletons. This TCR was recovered from a man between 65 and 85 years old with acute or convalescent COVID-19. The chain combines TRBV28 with TRBJ2-1; D gene ambiguous. The sequenced sample consisted of peripheral blood. The CDR3 sequence is CASRPGRLDEQFF. The CDR3 DNA reads TGTGCCAGCAGGCCAGGTAGGTTGGATGAGCAGTTCTTC.